One sample yielded the 15 T cell receptor beta chains listed below, sequenced in a study of T cells in Graves' hyperthyroidism and ophthalmopathy. RNA transcripts served as the template for amplifying TCR beta CDR3 regions. A set of HTBI primers served as the primers for a first-round RT-PCR of the TCR CDR3. One entry per CDR3 protein, called by TCRdb with MiXCR from the multiplex PCR reads. The sample holds some 560,000 distinct CDR3 sequences, less than 15% seen once. Sequencing used blood. These receptors were taken from a woman between 40 and 50 years old with Graves' hyperthyroidism.

The sample holds many counts of this clonotype. V and J are TRBV28 and TRBJ2-2, with 8 bases aligning to TRBD1. The CDR3 sequence is 15 residues long. Germline V gene data show CDR1 as MDHEN and CDR2 as SYDVKM. With 7 bases clipped from V and 3 bases from J, the junction kept 7 bases outside the gene matches. CDR3 sequence: CASNSQGAYTGELFF. In nucleotides, the CDR3 is TGTGCCAGCAACTCTCAGGGGGCGTACACCGGGGAGCTGTTTTTT.

The table lists this clonotype with many counts. J is TRBJ2-2 and V is TRBV30, with D perhaps matching TRBD2 (6 bases). The CDR3 runs 14 residues. CDR1 GTSNPN and CDR2 SVGIG come from the germline V gene (reference sequence). V shed 4 bases and J shed 2 bases, with 11 bases lying between them. The CDR3 reads CAWTRGTNTGELFF. The CDR3 coding sequence is TGTGCCTGGACTCGCGGGACCAACACCGGGGAGCTGTTTTTT.

The chain joins TRBV3-1 to TRBJ2-7; D call uncertain. The CDR3 is made up of 11 amino acids. The V and J ends lost 5 bases and 5 bases respectively, with 7 bases between them. The V gene's germline CDR1 is LGHDT and CDR2 YNNKEL (reference sequence). The DNA for the CDR3 is TGTGCCAGCAGCTCAATAAACGAGCAGTACTTC. Translated, it gives CASSSINEQYF.

The chain carries TRBV30 and TRBJ2-7; D gene uncertain. Germline V gene data show CDR1 as GTSNPN and CDR2 as SVGIG (reference sequence). Trimming left V 4 bases short and J 6 bases short, with 13 bases between. The CDR3 spans 12 residues. The CDR3 is CAWKTEFAEQYF. CDR3 in DNA: TGTGCCTGGAAAACAGAGTTCGCCGAGCAGTACTTC.

This chain links TRBV9 with TRBJ2-1; a possible D gene is TRBD2 (6 bases). The CDR3 covers 17 residues. Germline V gene data show CDR1 as SGDLS and CDR2 as YYNGEE. V shed 0 bases and J shed 7 bases, with 20 bases lying between them. CDR3 residues: CASSVGWGTSRGNEQFF. As DNA, the CDR3 is TGTGCCAGCAGCGTAGGTTGGGGGACTTCCCGGGGGAATGAGCAGTTCTTC.

The chain joins TRBV7-9 to TRBJ1-3, with unresolved D. The CDR3 is 14 residues long. Trimming pared 7 bases from V and 0 bases from J, leaving 10 bases between. Germline-derived CDR1 and CDR2 are SEHNR and FQNEAQ (reference sequence). The CDR3 reads CASIPDASGNTIYF. CDR3 bases: TGTGCCAGCATCCCCGATGCCTCTGGAAACACCATATATTTT.

In this sample, this clonotype turned up once. The chain couples TRBV4-2 to TRBJ2-1, with a possible D match to TRBD2 (6 bases). Germline V gene sequence: CDR1 LGHNA, CDR2 YNFKEQ. This CDR3 contains 16 residues. V was shortened by 0 bases and J by 1 base, with 10 bases between the two germline ends. The CDR3 coding sequence is TGTGCCAGCAGCCAAGATAAGGCGGGATCCTACAATGAGCAGTTCTTC. Protein: CASSQDKAGSYNEQFF.

The chain joins TRBV15 to TRBJ2-7, with 11 nucleotides matching TRBD2. The CDR3 is 16 amino acids. CDR1 and CDR2 from the germline V gene are LNHNV and YYDKDF (reference sequence). Losses at the gene ends were 5 bases for V and 2 bases for J; bases not matched to a gene: 8. CDR3 nucleotide sequence: TGTGCCACCAGCGGAATACTAGCGGGGGATCCCTACGAGCAGTACTTC. This codes for CATSGILAGDPYEQYF.

V usage is TRBV6-5 and J usage is TRBJ1-1; D remains ambiguous. V lost 2 bases and J 0 bases, leaving 22 bases between the germline ends. The CDR3 extends over 19 amino acids. Germline V gene data show CDR1 as MNHEY and CDR2 as SVGAGI. CDR3 residues: CASSYGMGFREALNTEAFF. The CDR3 DNA reads TGTGCCAGCAGTTACGGAATGGGGTTTAGGGAGGCATTGAACACTGAAGCTTTCTTT.

This clonotype turned up a few times. The chain has TRBV18 and TRBJ2-1, with a tentative D call TRBD2 (6 bases). Germline V gene data show CDR1 as KGHSH and CDR2 as LQKENI. The CDR3 contains 15 residues. V was pared by 6 bases and J by 4 bases, with 16 bases between. The CDR3 sequence is CASSPAGLKYNEQFF. CDR3 DNA: TGTGCCAGCTCTCCCGCGGGACTCAAATACAATGAGCAGTTCTTC.

The chain combines TRBV29-1 with TRBJ1-3; 9 bases match TRBD1. Germline CDR1 SQVTM, CDR2 ANQGSEA. V was pared by 5 bases and J by 0 bases, with 17 bases of the junction left unmatched. CDR3 length: 19 amino acids. CDR3 nucleotides: TGCAGCGTTACCTTTGTGGGACAGGGAGACCTTATCTCTGGAAACACCATATATTTT. It is translated as CSVTFVGQGDLISGNTIYF. Full variable domain (missing parts from reference TRBV29-1 and TRBJ1-3): SAVISQKPSRDICQRGTSLTIQCQVDSQVTMMFWYRQQPGQSLTLIATANQGSEATYESGFVIDKFPISRPNLTFSTLTVSNMSPEDSSIYLCSVTFVGQGDLISGNTIYFGEGSWLTVV.

This clonotype was counted ten times or more. The chain joins TRBV5-1 to TRBJ1-1; D is undetermined. Per the germline V gene, CDR1 is SGHRS and CDR2 is YFSETQ. The CDR3 is made up of 16 amino acids. V was pared by 0 bases and J by 4 bases, with 16 bases between. The CDR3 region has the DNA TGCGCCAGCAGCTTGGTCCCGGGAACATCAGGCACTGAAGCTTTCTTT. This translates into CASSLVPGTSGTEAFF.

This clonotype was recorded at least ten times. This chain connects TRBV11-2 to TRBJ2-1, with D perhaps matching TRBD2 (6 bases). Germline V CDR1 and CDR2: SGHAT, FQNNGV. Trimming pared 5 bases from V and 8 bases from J, leaving 19 bases between. This CDR3 spans 15 amino acids. In nucleotides, the CDR3 is TGTGCCAGCAGCCCCCGCCCAGCCCCGGGGGATGAGCAGTTCTTC. Its translation is CASSPRPAPGDEQFF.

This clonotype has a count of ten or more. The chain joins TRBV9 to TRBJ2-1; D not certain. Trimming cost V 1 base and J 0 bases, with 8 bases left between them. CDR1 and CDR2 (germline): SGDLS, YYNGEE. This CDR3 spans 15 amino acids. The CDR3 nucleotides read TGTGCCAGCAGCGTAATGACCAACTCCTACAATGAGCAGTTCTTC. Its protein is CASSVMTNSYNEQFF.

J is TRBJ2-3 and V is TRBV3-1, with TRBD1 as a possible D gene (6 bases). Germline V gene lookup returns CDR1 LGHDT and CDR2 YNNKEL (reference sequence). The ends were cut back, 1 base at V and 3 bases at J, with 11 bases in the middle. CDR3 length equals 15 residues. CDR3 nucleotide sequence: TGTGCCAGCAGCCAAGGGACAGTCGATACAGATACGCAGTATTTT. It is translated as CASSQGTVDTDTQYF.